This is a list of T cell receptor beta chains from one sample in a study of glioma-infiltrating T cells. TCRdb reprocessed the multiplex PCR reads via MiXCR and lists one record per CDR3 protein. This table has 150,000 to 200,000 distinct CDR3 sequences, around 40% appearing once. The specimen was glioma tissue, nonneoplastic brain tissue, or PBMCs (not recorded which). The origin of the receptors is a human donor with low-grade glioma or glioblastoma, undergoing nonglioma brain surgery, or in good health (not recorded which). Each CDR3 is given with its conserved first and last residue. A D gene is named only where the DNA matches it firmly. Some rows mark clone size as missing; the rest say once, few, many or name a class of expanded clone.

cdr3_aa,cdr3_nt,v_call,j_call,d_call,cdr3_length,clone_size
CAGSIDFQETQYF,TGTGCCGGTAGTATAGACTTCCAAGAGACCCAGTACTTC,TRBV19,TRBJ2-5,-,13,-
CASSQDQGQSSYNEQFF,TGTGCCAGCAGCCAAGATCAGGGGCAAAGCTCCTACAATGAGCAGTTCTTC,TRBV3-1,TRBJ2-1,-,17,-
CASSPRGSSDEQFF,TGTGCCAGCTCTCCCCGGGGTAGTTCCGATGAGCAGTTCTTC,TRBV18,TRBJ2-1,-,14,few
CASSSSALWNGYTF,TGTGCCAGCAGTTCCTCGGCCCTGTGGAACGGCTACACCTTC,TRBV6-6,TRBJ1-2,-,14,many
CASSPRPAGEQYF,TGTGCCAGCAGCCCTCGACCCGCCGGCGAGCAGTACTTC,TRBV7-8,TRBJ2-7,-,13,-
CSARVPGLPTGELFF,TGCAGTGCTAGAGTACCGGGACTCCCGACCGGGGAGCTGTTTTTT,TRBV20-1,TRBJ2-2,-,15,many
CASIRQEENIQYF,TGTGCCAGCATCAGGCAGGAGGAAAACATTCAGTACTTC,TRBV7-2,TRBJ2-4,-,13,-
CASSLGGTGYEQYF,TGTGCCAGCAGTTTAGGCGGGACGGGGTACGAGCAGTACTTC,TRBV28,TRBJ2-7,-,14,many
CASSHSDSNQPQHF,TGTGCCAGCAGCCATTCGGATAGCAATCAGCCCCAGCATTTT,TRBV3-1,TRBJ1-5,-,14,many
CASSERPGTSANEQFF,TGTGCCAGCAGCGAACGCCCGGGGACTAGCGCGAATGAGCAGTTCTTC,TRBV3-1,TRBJ2-1,TRBD2,16,-
CASKRTGTYEQYF,TGTGCCAGCAAAAGGACAGGGACCTACGAGCAGTACTTC,TRBV28,TRBJ2-7,TRBD1,13,many
CASSPLGRQETQYF,TGTGCCAGCAGCCCCTTAGGTCGACAAGAGACCCAGTACTTC,TRBV7-2,TRBJ2-5,-,14,many
CSAGRPGQGLQQPQHF,TGCAGTGCAGGCCGACCGGGACAGGGCCTCCAACAGCCCCAGCATTTT,TRBV20-1,TRBJ1-5,TRBD1,16,-
CASSSPPGQGRSNQPQHF,TGTGCCAGCAGTTCCCCCCCGGGACAGGGGCGTAGCAATCAGCCCCAGCATTTT,TRBV28,TRBJ1-5,TRBD1,18,many
CASRKRYRDMRKAFF,TGTGCCAGCAGGAAACGGTACAGGGATATGCGAAAAGCTTTCTTT,TRBV28,TRBJ1-1,-,15,many
CASSLKASGYMDEQFF,TGTGCCAGCAGTCTCAAAGCTAGCGGATACATGGATGAGCAGTTCTTC,TRBV6-1,TRBJ2-1,TRBD2,16,many
CASSLSRGEQYF,TGTGCCAGCAGTTTGTCCCGGGGTGAGCAGTACTTC,TRBV12-3/TRBV12-4,TRBJ2-7,-,12,few
CASSLVFTDEQFF,TGTGCCAGCAGCTTAGTCTTCACCGATGAGCAGTTCTTC,TRBV7-2,TRBJ2-1,-,13,many
CASSPAGGHQPQHF,TGTGCCAGTAGCCCCGCGGGCGGGCACCAGCCCCAGCATTTT,TRBV19,TRBJ1-5,-,14,-
CASIMSKGVETQYF,TGTGCCAGTATTATGAGTAAGGGTGTAGAGACCCAGTACTTC,TRBV19,TRBJ2-5,-,14,once
CASSFLAGGGDTQYF,TGTGCCAGCAGCTTTCTAGCGGGAGGCGGGGATACGCAGTATTTT,TRBV7-8,TRBJ2-3,TRBD2,15,-
CASTRQGSDTKAFF,TGTGCCAGCACCCGACAGGGGTCGGACACTAAAGCTTTCTTT,TRBV12-3/TRBV12-4,TRBJ1-1,TRBD1,14,-
CASSPTGKNYEQYF,TGTGCCAGCAGCCCGACAGGGAAGAACTACGAGCAGTACTTC,TRBV6-1,TRBJ2-7,TRBD1,14,many
CASSNGTSRIRNTIYF,TGTGCCAGTAGTAACGGGACCTCTCGAATTCGAAACACCATATATTTT,TRBV19,TRBJ1-3,-,16,-
CASSLYASGANVQTF,TGTGCCAGCAGTTTATACGCTTCTGGGGCCAACGTCCAGACTTTC,TRBV27,TRBJ2-6,-,15,-
CASTLTGGYTGELFF,TGTGCCAGCACCCTGACAGGGGGGTACACCGGGGAGCTGTTTTTT,TRBV2,TRBJ2-2,TRBD1,15,-
CASSQRGLAGVYEQYF,TGTGCCAGCAGCCAGAGAGGACTAGCGGGAGTCTACGAGCAGTACTTC,TRBV3-1,TRBJ2-7,TRBD2,16,-
CSVVLGGSYEQYF,TGCAGCGTTGTGTTGGGTGGTTCCTACGAGCAGTACTTC,TRBV29-1,TRBJ2-7,-,13,few
CATTDLEGGYTF,TGTGCCACCACGGACCTGGAAGGTGGCTACACCTTC,TRBV2,TRBJ1-2,-,12,-
CSAKLYGTDTQYF,TGCAGTGCTAAGCTATATGGCACAGATACGCAGTATTTT,TRBV20-1,TRBJ2-3,-,13,many
CASSESLGGVDSPLHF,TGCGCCAGCAGTGAGTCATTAGGGGGAGTTGATTCACCCCTCCACTTT,TRBV10-2,TRBJ1-6,-,16,few
CASSVRTGQNTEAFF,TGTGCCAGCAGTGTCCGGACAGGGCAGAACACTGAAGCTTTCTTT,TRBV2,TRBJ1-1,TRBD1,15,-